The 10 T cell receptor beta chains listed next were all sequenced from one sample in a study of blood T cells in healthy people across ages. Then a second PCR, running about 6 to 11 cycles, was carried out with a sample-barcoded 5' primer and a J-beta primer mix. TCRdb itself ran the 5' RACE reads through MiXCR, one entry per CDR3 protein. The sample includes some 1,800,000 distinct CDR3 sequences, about two fifths of them seen just once. Sequenced input: blood. The receptors were sampled from a human donor in good health.

This clonotype was counted a few times. The chain recombines TRBV12-3 or TRBV12-4 with TRBJ1-5; D may be TRBD1 (6 bases). V was trimmed by 2 bases and J by 3 bases, leaving 8 bases between them. The CDR3 loop spans 14 amino acids. The chain's CDR3 is CASSLNRDNQPQHF. CDR3 nucleotides: TGTGCCAGCAGTTTAAACAGGGACAATCAGCCCCAGCATTTT.

CDR3 DNA: TGCGCCAGCAGCTTGGGCGACAGGGACGCTGAAAAACTGTTTTTT. Protein product: CASSLGDRDAEKLFF. V usage is TRBV5-1 and J usage is TRBJ1-4, with 7 bases that match TRBD1. Germline lookup yields CDR1 SGHRS and CDR2 YFSETQ. The V and J ends lost 0 bases and 7 bases, in that order; junction bases with no gene match: 6. This CDR3 comprises 15 residues.

This clonotype was detected a few times. The chain combines TRBV12-5 with TRBJ1-4; D not resolved. Trimming took off 1 base at V and 8 bases at J, with 14 bases between the two ends. This CDR3 has 15 residues. From germline, CDR1 is LGHNT and CDR2 FRNRAP. CDR3 region: CASGLAVIEGEKLFF. The CDR3 DNA reads TGTGCTAGTGGTTTGGCGGTCATTGAGGGAGAAAAACTGTTTTTT. Full variable domain (remainder filled in from reference TRBV12-5 and TRBJ1-4): DARVTQTPRHKVTEMGQEVTMRCQPILGHNTVFWYRQTMMQGLELLAYFRNRAPLDDSGMPKDRFSAEMPDATLATLKIQPSEPRDSAVYFCASGLAVIEGEKLFFGSGTQLSVL.

This clonotype was seen a handful of times. The V and J genes are TRBV7-6 and TRBJ2-3, with unresolved D. The CDR3 runs to 13 residues. Germline CDR1 SGHVS, CDR2 FNYEAQ. The V end lost 5 bases, the J end lost 8 bases, and 14 bases lay between the germline ends. CDR3 nucleotides: TGTGCCAGCAGCCCCTACGTGCTGGGTACGCAGTATTTT. It specifies CASSPYVLGTQYF.

The rearrangement uses TRBV3-1 and TRBJ2-7; tentative D call: TRBD1 (5 bases). This CDR3 has 14 residues. Germline V lookup: CDR1 LGHDT, CDR2 YNNKEL (reference sequence). Trimming removed 0 bases at V and 4 bases at J, with 10 bases between. CDR3 in DNA: TGTGCCAGCAGCCAAGATGACAGTTCTTACGAGCAGTACTTC. Protein sequence: CASSQDDSSYEQYF.

CDR3 residues: CASSYGGSLNTEAFF. The CDR3 DNA is TGTGCCAGCAGTTACGGGGGCTCATTGAACACTGAAGCTTTCTTT. V is TRBV7-2 and J is TRBJ1-1; D is perhaps TRBD1 (6 bases). CDR1 and CDR2 (germline): SGHTA, FQGNSA. Trimming removed 6 bases at V and 0 bases at J, with 14 bases between. CDR3 length equals 15 residues. Full variable domain (outside the CDR3, taken from reference TRBV7-2 and TRBJ1-1): GAGVSQSPSNKVTEKGKDVELRCDPISGHTALYWYRQSLGQGLEFLIYFQGNSAPDKSGLPSDRFSAERTGGSVSTLTIQRTQQEDSAVYLCASSYGGSLNTEAFFGQGTRLTVV.

This clonotype was counted between two and nine times. The V gene is TRBV7-2, the J gene TRBJ1-2, with TRBD1 as a possible D gene (6 bases). CDR1 SGHTA and CDR2 FQGNSA come from the germline V gene. This CDR3 region has 15 residues. Trimming left V 1 base short and J 8 bases short, with 17 bases between. CDR3 sequence: CASSLEVFQGKGYTF. CDR3 bases: TGTGCCAGCAGCTTAGAAGTATTCCAGGGGAAGGGCTACACCTTC.

The chain couples TRBV4-1 to TRBJ1-2; D might be TRBD1 (5 bases). From germline, CDR1 is MGHRA and CDR2 YSYEKL. Trimming removed 4 bases from V and 3 bases from J, with 15 bases in between. This CDR3 contains 15 residues. CDR3 in amino acids: CASSRLGAGDYGYTF. CDR3 nucleotides: TGCGCCAGCAGCCGCCTCGGGGCAGGAGACTATGGCTACACCTTC.

This rearrangement joins TRBV6-1 to TRBJ2-7; D possibly uses TRBD1 or TRBD2 (5 bases each). The CDR3 has 14 amino acids. From germline, CDR1 is MNHNS and CDR2 SASEGT. Deletions cut 7 bases from V and 2 bases from J, with 15 bases between. CDR3 DNA sequence: TGTGCCAGCATCGGGACCGCTGCGACCTACGAGCAGTACTTC. Its protein product is CASIGTAATYEQYF.

This CDR3 is CASSLSRGLAGLQETQYF. In DNA, the CDR3 is TGTGCCAGCAGTTTGTCCCGGGGACTAGCGGGGCTACAAGAGACCCAGTACTTC. J is TRBJ2-5 and V is TRBV12-3 or TRBV12-4, with 13 positions matching TRBD2. This CDR3 has 18 residues. V lost 3 bases and J lost 2; bases outside the gene matches: 9.